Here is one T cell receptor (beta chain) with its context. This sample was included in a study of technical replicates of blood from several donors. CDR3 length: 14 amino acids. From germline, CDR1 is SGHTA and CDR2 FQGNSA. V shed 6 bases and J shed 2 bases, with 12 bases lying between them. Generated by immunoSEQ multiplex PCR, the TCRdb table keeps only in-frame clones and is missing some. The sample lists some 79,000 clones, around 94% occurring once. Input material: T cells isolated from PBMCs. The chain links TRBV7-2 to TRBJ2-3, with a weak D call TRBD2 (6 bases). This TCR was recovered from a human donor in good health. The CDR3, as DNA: TGTGCCAGCAGGTGGCCGGGGGTCACAGATACGCAGTATTTT. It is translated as CASRWPGVTDTQYF.